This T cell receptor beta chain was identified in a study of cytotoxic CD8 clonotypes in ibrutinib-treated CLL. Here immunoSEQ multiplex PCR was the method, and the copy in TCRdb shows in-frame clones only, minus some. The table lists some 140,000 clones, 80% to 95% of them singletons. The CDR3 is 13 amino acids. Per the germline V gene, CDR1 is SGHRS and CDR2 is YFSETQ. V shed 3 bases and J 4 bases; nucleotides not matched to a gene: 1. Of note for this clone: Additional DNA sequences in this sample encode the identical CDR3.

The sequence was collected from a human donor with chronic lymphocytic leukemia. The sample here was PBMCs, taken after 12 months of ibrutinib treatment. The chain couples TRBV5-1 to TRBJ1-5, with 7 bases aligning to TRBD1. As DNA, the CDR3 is TGCGCCAGCAGCTGGGACAGTAATCAGCCCCAGCATTTT. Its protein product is CASSWDSNQPQHF.